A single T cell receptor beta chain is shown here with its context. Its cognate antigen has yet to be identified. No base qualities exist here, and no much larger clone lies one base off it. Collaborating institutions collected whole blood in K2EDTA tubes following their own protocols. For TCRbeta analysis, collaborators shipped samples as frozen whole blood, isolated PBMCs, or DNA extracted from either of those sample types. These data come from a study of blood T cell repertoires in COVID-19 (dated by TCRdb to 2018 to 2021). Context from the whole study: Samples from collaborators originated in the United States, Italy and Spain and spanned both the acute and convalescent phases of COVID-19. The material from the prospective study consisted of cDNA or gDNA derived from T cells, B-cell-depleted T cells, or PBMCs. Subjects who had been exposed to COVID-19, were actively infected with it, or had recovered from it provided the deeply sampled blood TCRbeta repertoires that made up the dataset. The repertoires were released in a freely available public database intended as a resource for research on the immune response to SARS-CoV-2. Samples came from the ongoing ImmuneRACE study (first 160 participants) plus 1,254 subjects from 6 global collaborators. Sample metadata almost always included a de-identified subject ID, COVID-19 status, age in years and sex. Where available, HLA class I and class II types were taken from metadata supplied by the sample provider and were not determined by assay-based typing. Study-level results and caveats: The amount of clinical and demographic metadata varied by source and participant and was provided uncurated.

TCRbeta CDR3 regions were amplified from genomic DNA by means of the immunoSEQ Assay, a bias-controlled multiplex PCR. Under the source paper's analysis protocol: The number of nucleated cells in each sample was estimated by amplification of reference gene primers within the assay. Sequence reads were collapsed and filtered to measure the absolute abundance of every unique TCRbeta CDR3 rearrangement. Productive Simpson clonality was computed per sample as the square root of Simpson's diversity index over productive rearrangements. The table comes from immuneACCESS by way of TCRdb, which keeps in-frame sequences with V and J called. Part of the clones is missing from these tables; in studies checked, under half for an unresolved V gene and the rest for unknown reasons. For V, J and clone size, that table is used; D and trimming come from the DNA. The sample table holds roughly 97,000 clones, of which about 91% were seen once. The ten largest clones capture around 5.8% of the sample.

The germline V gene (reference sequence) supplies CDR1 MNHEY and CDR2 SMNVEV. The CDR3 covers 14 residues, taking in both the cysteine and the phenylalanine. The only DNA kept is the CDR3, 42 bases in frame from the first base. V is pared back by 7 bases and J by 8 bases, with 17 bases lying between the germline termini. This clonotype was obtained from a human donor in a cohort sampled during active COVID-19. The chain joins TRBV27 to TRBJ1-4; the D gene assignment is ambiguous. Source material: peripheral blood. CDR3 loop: CASTANPGGEKLFF. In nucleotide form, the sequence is TGTGCCAGCACAGCCAACCCCGGAGGGGAAAAACTGTTTTTT.